These 2 T cell receptor beta chains were all obtained from the same sample, sequenced in a study of chemoradiotherapy in HPV16-positive cancers. Some clones are missing from TCRdb's copy, which holds only in-frame ones; the method was immunoSEQ multiplex PCR. The table lists roughly 1,500 clones, less than 80% of them singletons. The sequencing used tumor tissue, collected from a patient who underwent chemoradiotherapy. The receptor source for this set is a human donor with HPV-associated anogenital cancer.

V usage is TRBV5-1 and J usage is TRBJ2-1; 13 nucleotides match TRBD2. CDR1 is SGHRS and CDR2 is YFSETQ in the germline V gene. The CDR3 extends over 17 amino acids. V trimming: 2 bases; J trimming: 4 bases; junction bases outside the gene matches: 6. Here the CDR3 DNA reads TGCGCCAGCAGCTTATTACTAGCGGGAGGGATTTACAATGAGCAGTTCTTC. Protein product: CASSLLLAGGIYNEQFF.

This chain connects TRBV28 to TRBJ1-1, with D possibly TRBD1 on 6 matching bases. Trimming left V 6 bases short and J 1 base short, with 15 bases between. The CDR3 has 15 residues. Per the germline V gene, CDR1 is MDHEN and CDR2 is SYDVKM. The CDR3 region is CASSKGGTSNTEAFF. The CDR3 DNA is TGTGCCAGCAGCAAAGGAGGGACATCGAACACTGAAGCTTTCTTT.